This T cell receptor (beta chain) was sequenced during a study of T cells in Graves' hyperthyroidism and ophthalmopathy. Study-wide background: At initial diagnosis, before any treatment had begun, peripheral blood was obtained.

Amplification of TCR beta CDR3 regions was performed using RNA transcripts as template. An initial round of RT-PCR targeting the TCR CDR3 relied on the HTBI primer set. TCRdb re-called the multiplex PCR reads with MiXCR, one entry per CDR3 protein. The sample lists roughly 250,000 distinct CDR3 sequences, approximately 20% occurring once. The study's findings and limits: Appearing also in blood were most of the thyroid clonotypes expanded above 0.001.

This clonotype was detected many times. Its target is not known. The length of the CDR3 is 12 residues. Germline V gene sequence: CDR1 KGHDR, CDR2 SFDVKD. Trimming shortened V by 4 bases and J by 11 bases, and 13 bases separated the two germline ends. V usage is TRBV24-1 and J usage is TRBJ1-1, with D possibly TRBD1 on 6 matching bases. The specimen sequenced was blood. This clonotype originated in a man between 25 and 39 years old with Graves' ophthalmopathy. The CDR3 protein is CATSETGRVAFF. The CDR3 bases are TGTGCCACCAGTGAAACAGGGCGAGTTGCTTTCTTT.